These T cell receptor beta chains were read from a single sample in a study of T cells in Graves' hyperthyroidism and ophthalmopathy. TCRdb processed the multiplex PCR reads anew with MiXCR; each CDR3 protein has one entry. The repertoire holds around 520,000 distinct CDR3 sequences, with approximately 24% as singletons. Source material: blood. The receptors shown here come from a woman under 40 with Graves' ophthalmopathy. The CDR3 runs from the conserved cysteine through the conserved F or W. Fields, in order: CDR3 length, J gene, V gene, D gene, clone size, CDR3 DNA, CDR3 protein. A D gene is named only where the DNA matches it firmly. Part of the rows lack a size; the others show once, few, many or a class for expanded clones.

>11|TRBJ2-5|TRBV20-1|-|many
TGCAGTGCTAGAGAACCGGAGACCCAGTACTTC
CSAREPETQYF
>15|TRBJ1-1|TRBV28|-|-
TGTGCCAGCAGTTTAGGGGGGGCGCAGAACACTGAAGCTTTCTTT
CASSLGGAQNTEAFF
>13|TRBJ2-2|TRBV6-1|-|few
TGTGCCAGCAGTGTGGCAGTCACCGGGGAGCTGTTTTTT
CASSVAVTGELFF
>16|TRBJ2-2|TRBV7-8|TRBD1|-
TGTGCCAGCAGACCAAACCGGGACAGGGTGGCCGGGGAGCTGTTTTTT
CASRPNRDRVAGELFF
>15|TRBJ1-5|TRBV28|-|few
TGTGCCGCTCAGGGTTCGGATGGCCGCAATCAGCCCCAGCATTTT
CAAQGSDGRNQPQHF
>14|TRBJ1-1|TRBV28|-|few
TGTGCCAGCAGTTTAATTAGTTGGCAGACTGAAGCTTTCTTT
CASSLISWQTEAFF
>14|TRBJ1-1|TRBV7-3|TRBD1|many
TGTGCCAGCAGCTCGACAGGGGGCGGATCCGAAGCTTTCTTT
CASSSTGGGSEAFF
>14|TRBJ2-7|TRBV20-1|-|many
TGCAGTGCTAGAGATCCACTCCACAGCTACGAGCAGTACTTC
CSARDPLHSYEQYF
>15|TRBJ1-1|TRBV28|-|-
TGTGCCAGCCACGGAGTTATAGGGGCGAACACTGAAGCTTTCTTT
CASHGVIGANTEAFF
>12|TRBJ2-7|TRBV28|-|few
TGTGCCAGCAGTACCCGTCGCTACGAGCAGTACTTC
CASSTRRYEQYF